This T cell receptor beta chain emerged from a study of beta chain features in type 1 diabetes. Whole-study findings and limits: Fewer insertions but more deletions were seen at VDJ junctions in type 1 diabetes patients. PCR might show a preference for shorter templates, equally across patients and controls.

The authors sorted CD4+ naive, central memory, regulatory and stem cell-like memory cells via CD45RO/CCR7/CD25/CD127/CD95/CD27. The study reverse transcribed the entire isolated RNA, so it sequenced expressed TCRB transcripts. Using immunoSEQ multiplex PCR, the repertoire was profiled, and TCRdb retains in-frame clones only, with some absent. The table lists around 280,000 clones, 7.5% to 9.5% of them singletons, with more than 0.8% in the top ten. V lost 5 bases and J 2 bases, leaving 10 bases between the germline ends. This CDR3 is 14 amino acids long. The germline V gene has CDR1 SGHDN and CDR2 FVKESK. As to this clone: As yet, its antigen is unknown.

The clonotype comes from a woman aged 18-35 years in good health. The chain is built from TRBV14 and TRBJ2-1; the D is unclear. Sequenced material: central memory CD4+ T cells from blood. DNA for the CDR3: TGTGCCAGCAGCTCAACACAGACCTACAATGAGCAGTTCTTC. This gives the protein CASSSTQTYNEQFF.